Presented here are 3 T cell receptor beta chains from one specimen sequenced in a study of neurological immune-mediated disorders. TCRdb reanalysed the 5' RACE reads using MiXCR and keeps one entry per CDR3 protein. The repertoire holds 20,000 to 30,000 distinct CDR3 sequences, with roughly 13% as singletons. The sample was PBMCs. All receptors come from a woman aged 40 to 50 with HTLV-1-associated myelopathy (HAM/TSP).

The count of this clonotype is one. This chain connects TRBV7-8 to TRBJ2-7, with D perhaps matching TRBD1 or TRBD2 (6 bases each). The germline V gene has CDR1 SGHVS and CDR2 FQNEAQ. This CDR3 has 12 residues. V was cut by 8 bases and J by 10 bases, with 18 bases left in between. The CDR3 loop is CASGLNREEQYV. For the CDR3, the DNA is TGTGCCAGCGGCCTCAACAGGGAGGAACAGTACGTC.

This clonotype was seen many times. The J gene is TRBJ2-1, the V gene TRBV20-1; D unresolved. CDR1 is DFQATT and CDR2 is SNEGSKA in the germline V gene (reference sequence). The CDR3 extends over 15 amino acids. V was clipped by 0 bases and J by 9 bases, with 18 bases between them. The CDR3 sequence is CSARDFQRPRSEQFF. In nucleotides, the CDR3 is TGCAGTGCTAGAGATTTCCAGCGCCCTAGAAGTGAGCAGTTCTTC.

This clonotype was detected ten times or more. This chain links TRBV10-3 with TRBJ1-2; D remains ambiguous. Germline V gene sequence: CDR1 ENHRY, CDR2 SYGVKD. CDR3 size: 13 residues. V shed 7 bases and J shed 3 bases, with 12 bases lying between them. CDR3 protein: CAITDGLDYGYTF. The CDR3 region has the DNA TGTGCCATCACGGACGGTCTCGACTATGGCTACACCTTC.